These T cell receptor beta chains were read from a single sample in a study of CD8 T cells in ankylosing spondylitis. MiXCR was run by TCRdb on the 5' RACE reads, yielding one entry per CDR3 protein. The table has more than 150,000 distinct CDR3 sequences, roughly 13% seen once; the top ten hold 16%. Material for sequencing was blood, either unsorted or a sorted T cell fraction (not recorded which). The origin of the receptors is a male donor with ankylosing spondylitis or in good health (not recorded which). The CDR3 runs from the conserved cysteine through the conserved F or W. D genes are given only for firm matches. Expanded clones get a size class; other rows say once, few or many, or leave the size out.

TRBV20-1	14	-	TRBJ2-1	many	CSANGENSYNEQFF	TGCAGTGCTAATGGAGAGAACTCCTACAATGAGCAGTTCTTC
TRBV14	17	TRBD1	TRBJ2-2	few	CASSRTGQPFSTGELFF	TGTGCCAGCAGCCGGACGGGACAGCCATTTTCCACCGGGGAGCTGTTTTTT
TRBV27	14	-	TRBJ2-7	many	CASSLQEGQNEQYF	TGTGCCAGCAGTTTACAAGAGGGACAAAACGAGCAGTACTTC
TRBV5-1	15	TRBD1	TRBJ2-7	few	CASSLVQGVYYEQYF	TGCGCCAGCAGCTTGGTACAGGGGGTCTACTACGAGCAGTACTTC
TRBV7-8	19	-	TRBJ2-1	few	CASSRPKGVDRISYNEQFF	TGTGCCAGCAGCCGTCCGAAGGGGGTAGACCGCATCTCCTACAATGAGCAGTTCTTC
TRBV27	16	-	TRBJ1-6	few	CASSPQGPFYNSPLHF	TGTGCCAGCAGTCCCCAGGGCCCTTTCTATAATTCACCCCTCCACTTT
TRBV4-2	15	TRBD2	TRBJ2-7	-	CASSPFSSGDYEQYF	TGTGCCAGCAGCCCCTTCTCTAGCGGGGACTACGAGCAGTACTTC
TRBV18	12	-	TRBJ1-1	few	CASSHSGIEAFF	TGTGCCAGCTCCCATTCAGGGATCGAAGCTTTCTTT
TRBV20-1	16	-	TRBJ2-1	-	CSARVSKWGSLNEQFF	TGCAGTGCTAGAGTTTCGAAATGGGGATCCCTCAATGAGCAGTTCTTC
TRBV6-5	13	-	TRBJ1-1	once	CASSLSTGTEAFF	TGTGCCAGCAGTTTATCGACGGGTACTGAAGCTTTCTTT
TRBV27	12	-	TRBJ2-7	-	CASTPSSYEQYF	TGTGCCAGCACCCCTAGCTCCTACGAGCAGTACTTC
TRBV12-3/TRBV12-4	16	-	TRBJ2-7	many	CASTDGHRASDYEQYF	TGTGCCAGCACCGACGGGCACAGGGCTTCGGACTACGAGCAGTACTTC
TRBV9	14	-	TRBJ2-7	-	CASSVGGRGYEQYF	TGTGCCAGCAGCGTGGGGGGTAGGGGCTACGAGCAGTACTTC
TRBV5-1	15	TRBD1	TRBJ2-2	few	CASSSWTGHGGELFF	TGCGCCAGCAGCAGCTGGACAGGGCATGGCGGGGAGCTGTTTTTT
TRBV20-1	14	-	TRBJ2-1	-	CSAWTNGDAYEQFF	TGCAGTGCCTGGACCAACGGGGACGCGTATGAGCAGTTCTTC
TRBV27	13	-	TRBJ2-1	few	CASSLFGVNEQFF	TGTGCCAGCAGTTTATTCGGAGTTAATGAGCAGTTCTTC
TRBV10-3	14	TRBD2	TRBJ2-7	many	CAIRGTRDSYEQYF	TGTGCCATCAGGGGGACTAGGGATTCCTACGAGCAGTACTTC
TRBV11-2	18	-	TRBJ2-2	few	CASSHLRDWVANTGELFF	TGTGCCAGCAGCCACCTGCGGGACTGGGTTGCGAACACCGGGGAGCTGTTTTTT
TRBV11-2	19	TRBD2	TRBJ2-3	-	CASSLWGGRAEGRPDTQYF	TGTGCCAGCAGCTTATGGGGGGGACGGGCGGAGGGACGCCCAGATACGCAGTATTTT
TRBV6-2/TRBV6-3	17	TRBD1	TRBJ2-3	few	CASKMWTGPSVPDTQYF	TGTGCCAGCAAGATGTGGACAGGACCTTCAGTTCCAGATACGCAGTATTTT
TRBV5-1	16	-	TRBJ2-3	once	CASSLAGGQRTDTQYF	TGCGCCAGCAGCTTGGCGGGGGGCCAACGCACAGATACGCAGTATTTT
TRBV29-1	13	TRBD1	TRBJ1-1	few	CSVDQGANTEAFF	TGCAGCGTTGACCAGGGGGCGAACACTGAAGCTTTCTTT
TRBV12-5	15	-	TRBJ2-2	few	CASGFYGTPPGELFF	TGTGCTAGTGGTTTTTACGGGACTCCCCCCGGGGAGCTGTTTTTT
TRBV5-6	14	-	TRBJ2-7	once	CASSLVFGDYEQYF	TGTGCCAGCAGCTTGGTGTTTGGGGATTACGAGCAGTACTTC
TRBV27	13	-	TRBJ1-5	few	CASKQGLNQPQHF	TGTGCCAGCAAACAGGGCCTCAATCAGCCCCAGCATTTT
TRBV3-1	17	-	TRBJ2-3	-	CASSQEEGVRGTDTQYF	TGTGCCAGCAGCCAAGAAGAGGGGGTTCGGGGCACAGATACGCAGTATTTT
TRBV12-3/TRBV12-4	16	TRBD1	TRBJ2-2	many	CASTPGQGAPSGELFF	TGTGCCAGCACCCCCGGACAGGGGGCGCCTTCCGGGGAGCTGTTTTTT